The subject of this entry is one T cell receptor (beta chain). As yet, its antigen is unknown. Sequenced by immunoSEQ multiplex PCR; TCRdb stores in-frame clones only, minus some. The sample includes 200,000 or so clones, approximately 94% of them seen just once. This sample was taken from a study of T cell responses to AZD1222 COVID-19 vaccine. Study results and caveats: Donors were largely white British and mainly female; clonal diversity was possibly underestimated.

The CDR3 is made up of 14 amino acids. Germline CDR1 reads SGHRS; CDR2 reads YFSETQ. V was trimmed by 0 bases and J by 2 bases, leaving 8 bases between them. This TCR was recovered from an adult who received the AZD1222 COVID-19 vaccine. The sequencing here drew on peripheral blood, taken 28 days after the second AZD1222 dose. The rearrangement links TRBV5-1 to TRBJ1-1; D unclear. For the CDR3, the DNA is TGCGCCAGCAGCTTGGCTCGTGCCAACACTGAAGCTTTCTTT. As protein: CASSLARANTEAFF.